The TCR beta chain under discussion was sequenced for a study of graft-versus-host responses after intestinal transplantation. Study context: For approximately three years after anti-thymocyte globulin induction, all recipients took tacrolimus and steroids.

The CDR3 sequence is 16 residues long. Assay: immunoSEQ multiplex PCR; the TCRdb copy retains only in-frame clones and omits some. The data hold some 14,000 clones, with about 83% observed a single time. The chain carries TRBV21-1 and TRBJ2-1. TRBV21-1 is deemed a pseudogene. The TCR sequence derives from a human patient who received an intestinal transplant, so some T cells may come from the graft donor. This sample comprised PBMCs, obtained after intestinal transplantation. CDR3 region: CASSNSDWTTYNEQFF. The CDR3 DNA follows: TGTGCCAGCAGCAATTCCGACTGGACCACCTACAATGAGCAGTTCTTC.